The 21 T cell receptor beta chains reported below all come from one sample, sequenced in a study of early T cells in non-severe SARS-CoV-2 infection. TCRdb analysed the 5' RACE reads with MiXCR anew, one entry per CDR3 protein. The table has 76,000 or so distinct CDR3 sequences, about 11% seen once. What was sequenced was whole blood. The receptors originated from an adult who was a healthcare worker with PCR-confirmed SARS-CoV-2 infection or an uninfected control (not recorded which).

This clonotype occurred a few times. The V and J genes are TRBV14 and TRBJ2-3; D perhaps matches TRBD1 (6 bases). V lost 2 bases, J lost 4 bases, and 10 bases lay in between. The germline V gene encodes CDR1 SGHDN and CDR2 FVKESK. CDR3 length: 14 residues. The CDR3 protein is CASSQLGGADTQYF. As DNA, the CDR3 is TGTGCCAGCAGCCAATTAGGGGGTGCAGATACGCAGTATTTT. Full variable domain (remainder filled in from reference TRBV14 and TRBJ2-3): EAGVTQFPSHSVIEKGQTVTLRCDPISGHDNLYWYRRVMGKEIKFLLHFVKESKQDESGMPNNRFLAERTGGTYSTLKVQPAELEDSGVYFCASSQLGGADTQYFGPGTRLTVL.

This clonotype was detected many times. The chain recombines TRBV14 with TRBJ1-1, with D maybe TRBD1 (5 bases). This CDR3 contains 16 residues. Germline V lookup: CDR1 SGHDN, CDR2 FVKESK. Trimming removed 0 bases at V and 2 bases at J, with 13 bases between. CDR3 amino acids: CASSQEGLRDNTEAFF. Here the CDR3 DNA reads TGTGCCAGCAGCCAAGAGGGGCTCCGGGATAACACTGAAGCTTTCTTT.

This clonotype ranks as medium-sized. The J gene is TRBJ1-2, the V gene TRBV7-9, with 9 bases that match TRBD1. The germline V gene has CDR1 SEHNR and CDR2 FQNEAQ (reference sequence). The CDR3 covers 18 residues. V lost 1 base, J lost 1 base, and 10 bases stayed unmatched. CDR3 residues: CASSLGLTGGPNNYGYTF. As DNA, the CDR3 is TGTGCCAGCAGCTTAGGATTGACAGGGGGGCCGAATAACTATGGCTACACCTTC. The full variable domain, in which reference TRBV7-9 and TRBJ1-2 provide the parts outside the CDR3, is DTGVSQNPRHKITKRGQNVTFRCDPISEHNRLYWYRQTLGQGPEFLTYFQNEAQLEKSRLLSDRFSAERPKGSFSTLEIQRTEQGDSAMYLCASSLGLTGGPNNYGYTFGSGTRLTVV.

In its sample, this clonotype was seen a few times. The V gene is TRBV5-6, the J gene TRBJ1-6; perhaps TRBD1 as D (6 bases). The V gene lost 0 bases and the J gene lost 9 bases, with 13 bases spanning the gap. Germline values: CDR1 SGHDT, CDR2 YYEEEE. CDR3 length: 15 amino acids. The CDR3 spells CASSLESRGSSPLHF. The CDR3 DNA is TGTGCCAGCAGCTTGGAGAGCAGGGGATCTTCACCCCTCCACTTT.

This clonotype was picked up many times. V is TRBV5-1 and J is TRBJ2-6; D is unresolved. Germline lookup yields CDR1 SGHRS and CDR2 YFSETQ. The V gene lost 4 bases and the J gene lost 0 bases, with 5 bases spanning the gap. CDR3 length: 14 residues. Here the CDR3 reads CASSPPSGANVLTF. Written as DNA, the CDR3 is TGCGCCAGCAGCCCCCCCTCTGGGGCCAACGTCCTGACTTTC.

A word on this clonotype: Mismatch with germline at one junction end may stem from a read error. V is TRBV19 and J is TRBJ2-2, with D perhaps TRBD1 or TRBD2 (5 bases each). This CDR3 contains 15 residues. Germline values: CDR1 LNHDA, CDR2 SQIVND (reference sequence). CDR3 sequence: CVSSRGSPDTGELFF. The CDR3 DNA is TGTGTCAGTAGTCGGGGCAGTCCCGACACCGGGGAGCTGTTTTTT. Full variable domain (rest looked up from reference TRBV19 and TRBJ2-2): DGGITQSPKYLFRKEGQNVTLSCEQNLNHDAMYWYRQDPGQGLRLIYYSQIVNDFQKGDIAEGYSVSREKKESFPLTVTSAQKNPTAFYLCVSSRGSPDTGELFFGEGSRLTVL.

V and J are TRBV7-9 and TRBJ1-5; 8 nucleotides line up with TRBD1. V lost 5 bases and J lost 5; bases outside the gene matches: 5. Germline lookup yields CDR1 SEHNR and CDR2 FQNEAQ (reference sequence). The CDR3 runs 14 residues. The CDR3 sequence: CASSHRGGDQPQHF. Here the CDR3 DNA reads TGTGCCAGCAGCCACAGGGGGGGCGATCAGCCCCAGCATTTT.

This sequence joins TRBV2 and TRBJ2-3; D is perhaps TRBD2 (5 bases). Trimming shortened V by 1 base and J by 3 bases, and 14 bases separated the two germline ends. The CDR3 runs to 16 residues. CDR1 is SNHLY and CDR2 is FYNNEI in the germline V gene. The CDR3 protein is CASSEDGLTGTDTQYF. The CDR3, as DNA: TGTGCCAGCAGTGAAGACGGCCTAACGGGGACAGATACGCAGTATTTT.

In its sample, this clonotype was seen many times. This chain connects TRBV19 to TRBJ1-4; unclear D gene. The CDR3 extends over 16 amino acids. Trimming shortened V by 6 bases and J by 0 bases, and 14 bases separated the two germline ends. Germline V lookup: CDR1 LNHDA, CDR2 SQIVND (reference sequence). CDR3 in amino acids: CASSLRSLATNEKLFF. CDR3 DNA sequence: TGTGCCAGTAGCCTCAGGTCCCTTGCAACTAATGAAAAACTGTTTTTT.

This clonotype was counted between two and nine times. CDR3 region: CAISLTGTGGQNSPLHF. CDR3 nucleotides: TGTGCCATCAGTCTTACCGGGACAGGGGGCCAGAATTCACCCCTCCACTTT. This chain links TRBV10-3 with TRBJ1-6; 12 nucleotides agree with TRBD1. The V gene's germline CDR1 is ENHRY and CDR2 SYGVKD. V trimming: 5 bases; J trimming: 7 bases; junction bases outside the gene matches: 9. The CDR3 contains 17 residues.

This clonotype was counted ten times or more. The chain recombines TRBV2 with TRBJ2-5; 11 nucleotides align to TRBD2. The length of the CDR3 is 15 residues. Germline V gene lookup returns CDR1 SNHLY and CDR2 FYNNEI. After removal of 10 bases from V and 1 base from J, the junction contained 8 bases not matched to a gene. The CDR3 protein is CATLLAGGLQETQYF. The CDR3 nucleotides are TGTGCCACCCTCCTAGCGGGGGGCCTCCAAGAGACCCAGTACTTC. The whole variable domain, remainder taken from reference TRBV2 and TRBJ2-5, is EPEVTQTPSHQVTQMGQEVILRCVPISNHLYFYWYRQILGQKVEFLVSFYNNEISEKSEIFDDQFSVERPDGSNFTLKIRSTKLEDSAMYFCATLLAGGLQETQYFGPGTRLLVL.

Only a few counts were recorded for this clonotype. V gene TRBV19 combines with J gene TRBJ2-3; 9 bases line up with TRBD1. CDR1 is LNHDA and CDR2 is SQIVND in the germline V gene (reference sequence). V gave up 10 bases and J gave up 0 bases; unmatched junction bases: 5. This CDR3 spans 14 amino acids. For the CDR3, the DNA is TGTGCCACCTGGACAGGGGAAAGCACAGATACGCAGTATTTT. It translates to CATWTGESTDTQYF.

As regards this clonotype: A much larger clone lies a single base off, so this may be a read error. The chain employs TRBV7-6 and TRBJ2-5; D tentatively fits TRBD1 or TRBD2 (5 bases each). The V and J ends lost 5 bases and 5 bases respectively, with 12 bases between them. Germline values: CDR1 SGHVS, CDR2 FNYEAQ. This CDR3 is 13 amino acids long. The CDR3 region is CASSQDWGETQYF. In nucleotides, the CDR3 is TGTGCCAGCAGCCAAGACTGGGGGGAGACCCAGTACTTC.

This clonotype was recorded many times. The rearrangement uses TRBV21-1 and TRBJ2-7. TRBV21-1 is a known pseudogene. The CDR3 length is 12 residues. The CDR3 is CASSSPNYEQYF. The CDR3 nucleotides read TGTGCCAGCAGCTCACCGAACTACGAGCAGTACTTC.

In its sample, this clonotype was seen a few times. This chain uses TRBV6-1 with TRBJ2-1; 7 nucleotides agree with TRBD1. Germline lookup yields CDR1 MNHNS and CDR2 SASEGT. The CDR3 length is 15 residues. The J segment lost 5 bases and the V segment lost 4 bases, leaving 8 bases of the junction unmatched. CDR3: CASSGSGTVNNEQFF. The CDR3 nucleotides are TGTGCCAGCAGTGGCTCCGGGACAGTTAACAATGAGCAGTTCTTC.

This clonotype was found a few times. The chain combines TRBV12-3 or TRBV12-4 with TRBJ1-6; perhaps TRBD1 as D (5 bases). CDR3 length: 16 residues. V lost 0 bases and J lost 7, with 13 bases in between. The CDR3 DNA follows: TGTGCCAGCAGTTTAGCCCTCGGGGGGATGAATTCACCCCTCCACTTT. It translates to CASSLALGGMNSPLHF.

This clonotype was seen only a few times. The chain carries TRBV6-2 or TRBV6-3 and TRBJ2-7; weak D call: TRBD1 (6 bases). The CDR3 spans 14 residues. Trimming took 4 bases from V and 6 from J, leaving 16 bases between them. Germline V gene sequence: CDR1 MNHEY, CDR2 SVGEGT. DNA for the CDR3: TGTGCCAGCAGTTCCGCTGACAGGCCGGGCGAGCAGTACTTC. Protein: CASSSADRPGEQYF.

This clonotype has a count of ten or more. V gene TRBV20-1 combines with J gene TRBJ1-1; the D is unclear. From germline, CDR1 is DFQATT and CDR2 SNEGSKA (reference sequence). V shed 0 bases and J shed 4 bases, with 6 bases lying between them. The CDR3 loop spans 12 amino acids. The CDR3 sequence: CSAREGSTEAFF. CDR3 coding DNA: TGCAGTGCTAGAGAGGGAAGCACTGAAGCTTTCTTT.

This clonotype has at least ten counts. V gene TRBV29-1 combines with J gene TRBJ2-7, with D maybe TRBD2 (6 bases). The germline V gene encodes CDR1 SQVTM and CDR2 ANQGSEA. This CDR3 spans 12 amino acids. V dropped 0 bases and J dropped 9 bases, with 12 bases sitting between them. The DNA of the CDR3 is TGCAGCGTTGAAGATGAGGTGGGAGGGCAGTACTTC. Its protein product is CSVEDEVGGQYF.

The table lists this clonotype with a few counts. The gene calls are TRBV4-2 and TRBJ1-1, with D unclear. Germline V gene lookup returns CDR1 LGHNA and CDR2 YNFKEQ. Trimming removed 1 base at V and 0 bases at J, with 12 bases between. This CDR3 region has 16 residues. CDR3: CASSQVGVEMNTEAFF. CDR3 in DNA: TGTGCCAGCAGCCAAGTCGGGGTTGAAATGAACACTGAAGCTTTCTTT.

Concerning this clonotype itself: One end of the junction fails to match germline, which may point to a read error. The chain has TRBV12-3 or TRBV12-4 and TRBJ2-3, with D perhaps assigned TRBD1 or TRBD2 (5 bases each). The length of the CDR3 is 17 residues. CDR3 coding DNA: TGTGCCAGCAGTGAGCGCTTAGGGACCCCCAGCACAGATACGCTGTATTTT. Its protein product is CASSERLGTPSTDTLYF.